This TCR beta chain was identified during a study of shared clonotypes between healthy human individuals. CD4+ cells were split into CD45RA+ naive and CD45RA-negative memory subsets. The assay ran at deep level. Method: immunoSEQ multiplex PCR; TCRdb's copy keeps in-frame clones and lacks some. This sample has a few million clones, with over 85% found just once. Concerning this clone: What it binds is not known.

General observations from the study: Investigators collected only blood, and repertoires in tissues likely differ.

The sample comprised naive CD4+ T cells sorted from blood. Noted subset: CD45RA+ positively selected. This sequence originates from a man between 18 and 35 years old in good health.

CDR3 coding DNA: TGTGCCAGCAGCCTCGGACAGGGGAAGAACTATGGCTACACCTTC. Encoded protein: CASSLGQGKNYGYTF. V is TRBV28 and J is TRBJ1-2; the match to TRBD1 covers 9 bases. V gave up 6 bases and J gave up 2 bases; unmatched junction bases: 7. The CDR3 has 15 amino acids. CDR1 is MDHEN and CDR2 is SYDVKM in the germline V gene.